A selection of T cell receptor beta chains follows, all from one sample in a study of blood T cells in healthy people across ages. Using its own MiXCR run on the 5' RACE reads, TCRdb lists one record per CDR3 protein. The sample lists 1.5 million to 2 million distinct CDR3 sequences; 40% to 55% were seen once. Sequenced: blood. The receptors stem from a middle-aged woman in good health. The CDR3 runs from the conserved cysteine through the conserved F or W. A D gene is named only where the DNA matches it firmly. Clone size appears in some rows only: once, few, many, or a class for an expanded clone.

d_gene	j_gene	abundance	v_gene	CDR3nt	CDR3aa
.	TRBJ2-5	.	TRBV20-1	TGCAGTGCTGCAGTAGGAGGGACCCAGTACTTC	CSAAVGGTQYF
.	TRBJ2-4	few	TRBV6-2/TRBV6-3	TGTGCCAGCTTTCAGGGGCCGGGAAACATTCAGTACTTC	CASFQGPGNIQYF
.	TRBJ2-5	.	TRBV7-2	TGTGCCAGCAGCCCGGGACCGCCCGGACAGACCCAGTACTTC	CASSPGPPGQTQYF
.	TRBJ1-5	.	TRBV20-1	TGCAGTGCCCGAAAAGACAATAGCAATCAGCCCCAGCATTTT	CSARKDNSNQPQHF
.	TRBJ2-5	once	TRBV29-1	TGCAGCTCGATGAAGGGGAGACGACGAGAGGCCCAGTACTTC	CSSMKGRRREAQYF
TRBD1	TRBJ1-5	.	TRBV12-3/TRBV12-4	TGTGCCAGCAGCGTGACAGGGTCGGAGAGCAATCAGCCCCAGCATTTT	CASSVTGSESNQPQHF
.	TRBJ2-3	.	TRBV2	TGTGCCAGCAGTGAAGGAAACCATGCGGATACGCAGTATTTT	CASSEGNHADTQYF
.	TRBJ2-1	few	TRBV7-9	TGTGCCAGCAGCTCTAAGGGTGGGGTCGATGAGCAGTTCTTC	CASSSKGGVDEQFF
.	TRBJ1-4	.	TRBV28	TGTGCCAGCACATTACAGGGAACTGCAACTAATGAAAAACTGTTTTTT	CASTLQGTATNEKLFF
TRBD2	TRBJ2-5	many	TRBV7-9	TGTGCCAGCAGCTCAAGACTAGCGGCCCCGTACCAAGAGACCCAGTACTTC	CASSSRLAAPYQETQYF
.	TRBJ2-5	few	TRBV7-3	TGTGCCAGCAGCAACACGAAGGGTGAGACCCAGTACTTC	CASSNTKGETQYF
.	TRBJ2-7	.	TRBV6-6	TGTGCCAGCAGTTACCCGAATATGAAAGTAGGCGAGCAGTACTTC	CASSYPNMKVGEQYF
.	TRBJ2-1	.	TRBV20-1	TGCAGTGCGAGGGACTTACAAGAGACCCAGTTCTTC	CSARDLQETQFF
.	TRBJ2-3	few	TRBV13	TGTGCCAGCGCGAGTGGTGGTAGCACAGATACGCAGTATTTT	CASASGGSTDTQYF
TRBD1	TRBJ2-1	few	TRBV5-1	TGCGCCAGCAGCTCTCGGACAGGGGCTAACAATGAGCAGTTCTTC	CASSSRTGANNEQFF
.	TRBJ2-7	few	TRBV15	TGTGCCACCAGCAGCTTTCGACAGGAGTCCTACGAGCAGTACTTC	CATSSFRQESYEQYF
.	TRBJ2-5	.	TRBV12-3/TRBV12-4	TGTGCCAGCAAGGATTCATGGGGTCAAGAGACCCAGTACTTC	CASKDSWGQETQYF
.	TRBJ2-3	few	TRBV7-6	TGTGCCAGCAGCCCCCCCGGCGGGCTCACAGATACGCAGTATTTT	CASSPPGGLTDTQYF
.	TRBJ1-4	.	TRBV4-2	TGTGCCAGCAGCCAGGGACGGCGGGGTGAAAAACTGTTTTTT	CASSQGRRGEKLFF
TRBD1	TRBJ1-4	.	TRBV4-2	TGTGCCAGCAGTCCAACGCAGGGGGCTAATGAAAAACTGTTTTTT	CASSPTQGANEKLFF
.	TRBJ1-2	.	TRBV2	TGTGCCAGCAGTGAAGAGGGGCAGTATGGCTACACCTTC	CASSEEGQYGYTF
TRBD1	TRBJ2-7	few	TRBV5-1	TGCGCCAGCAACCATCGGGACAGGGGGACCTACGAGCAGTACTTC	CASNHRDRGTYEQYF
.	TRBJ2-5	few	TRBV20-1	TGCAGTGCTAGAGATCTTTTTGTACAGAGACAAGAGACCCAGTACTTC	CSARDLFVQRQETQYF
.	TRBJ2-3	.	TRBV27	TGTGCCAGCACTCGTGCCCCCACAGATACGCAGTATTTT	CASTRAPTDTQYF
.	TRBJ1-6	.	TRBV27	TGTGCCAGTTGGGGATCCTATAATTCACCCCTCCACTTT	CASWGSYNSPLHF
.	TRBJ2-3	.	TRBV27	TGTGCCAGCGCATCCGGGGGGCAAGCTACGCAGTATTTT	CASASGGQATQYF
.	TRBJ1-2	few	TRBV7-9	TGTGCCAGCAGCTTGGGTCAGGGGAGATTGAGTGGCTACACCTTC	CASSLGQGRLSGYTF
TRBD2	TRBJ2-1	.	TRBV19	TGTGCCAGTAGATTACTAGCGGACGATGAGCAGTTCTTC	CASRLLADDEQFF
TRBD1	TRBJ2-7	.	TRBV6-1	TGTGCCAGCAGTCTTGGACAGGGGGCACGAGTTTCCTACGAGCAGTACTTC	CASSLGQGARVSYEQYF
.	TRBJ2-4	.	TRBV20-1	TGCAGTGCTTTGTGGAGCGCCAAAAACATTCAGTACTTC	CSALWSAKNIQYF
TRBD1	TRBJ2-1	.	TRBV6-5	TGTGCCAGCAGGGATACAGGGGGCTCCTACAATGAGCAGTTCTTC	CASRDTGGSYNEQFF
.	TRBJ2-3	.	TRBV27	TGTGCCAGCGCCCGCTTAGCGCAGTATTTT	CASARLAQYF
.	TRBJ2-1	few	TRBV6-5	TGTGCCAGCACCGGCGGGACTGACCTTGGTGAGCAGTTCTTC	CASTGGTDLGEQFF
TRBD2	TRBJ2-1	.	TRBV15	TGTGCCACCAGCAGGCAAAAACCGGGACTAGCGGGGATTGAGCAGTTCTTC	CATSRQKPGLAGIEQFF
TRBD2	TRBJ2-5	few	TRBV5-6	TGTGCCAGCAGCTTGGCGGCGGGGGGGGTCAATGAGCAGTACTTC	CASSLAAGGVNEQYF
TRBD2	TRBJ2-3	.	TRBV7-9	TGTGCCAGCAGCGTAGACTGGACTAGCACAGAGACGCAGTATTTT	CASSVDWTSTETQYF
TRBD2	TRBJ2-2	.	TRBV25-1	TGTGCCAGCAATGGCGGGGGGCCATTGGGCGGGGAGCTGTTTTTT	CASNGGGPLGGELFF
.	TRBJ1-1	.	TRBV4-2	TGTGCCAGCAGCCAAGAGGACGCGGCAGCTTTCTTT	CASSQEDAAAFF
.	TRBJ2-7	few	TRBV12-3/TRBV12-4	TGTGCCAGCACTCCCGGGGTCGAGCAGTACTTC	CASTPGVEQYF
.	TRBJ1-3	.	TRBV29-1	TGCAGCGTTGAGTTCTCCGTGGCTGCTGGAAACACCATATATTTT	CSVEFSVAAGNTIYF
.	TRBJ2-4	few	TRBV6-5	TGTGCCATCCCAGTCGGAGATCTAGCCAAAAACATTCAGTACTTC	CAIPVGDLAKNIQYF
.	TRBJ2-3	.	TRBV27	TGTGCCAGCAGTTTTAAGGGCAGGGCATCTACAGGGGGGGCCACAGATACGCAGTATTTT	CASSFKGRASTGGATDTQYF
TRBD2	TRBJ2-1	.	TRBV25-1	TGTGCCAGCAGTGATCAGCGGGGGGGCTACAATGAGCAGTTCTTC	CASSDQRGGYNEQFF
.	TRBJ1-1	.	TRBV4-3	TGCGCCAGCAGCCAAGGGCCCGAGGGCGGGGACACTGAAGCTTTCTTT	CASSQGPEGGDTEAFF
TRBD1	TRBJ2-7	.	TRBV6-1	TGTGCCAGCAGTCCTGATACCGGGACAGGGAGCTCCTACGAGCAGTACTTC	CASSPDTGTGSSYEQYF
TRBD1	TRBJ1-2	few	TRBV20-1	TGCAGTGCTATATCGGGACAGGGGCACTATGGCTACACCTTC	CSAISGQGHYGYTF
TRBD1	TRBJ1-2	.	TRBV15	TGTGCCACCAGCAGATTGGGACAGTCCTATGAGGTCTATGGCTACACCTTC	CATSRLGQSYEVYGYTF
TRBD2	TRBJ2-7	few	TRBV9	TGTGCCAGCAGCCCACGTGGAGCGGGGGCCGTTTCCTACGAGCAGTACTTC	CASSPRGAGAVSYEQYF
.	TRBJ2-3	few	TRBV7-2	TGTGCCAGCAGCCCTGGGTCGGTAGGGCTTGGAGCGCAGTATTTT	CASSPGSVGLGAQYF
.	TRBJ2-3	.	TRBV7-3	TGTGCCAGCAGCTCTGGAGAGTTTAGAACAGATACGCAGTATTTT	CASSSGEFRTDTQYF
TRBD1	TRBJ1-1	.	TRBV20-1	TGCAGTGCCCTAGTCGCGGCAGGGGGCAAGGATGAAGCTTTCTTT	CSALVAAGGKDEAFF
.	TRBJ2-5	.	TRBV13	TGTGCCAGCAGCTTAGGGTCTTTCCCGGGGACCCAGTACTTC	CASSLGSFPGTQYF
.	TRBJ2-7	.	TRBV7-9	TGTGCCAGCAGCTTAATCGACCTTAGCTCCTACGAGCAGTACTTC	CASSLIDLSSYEQYF
.	TRBJ1-1	.	TRBV5-1	TGCGCCAGCAGCCTAACGGATGAATGCACTGAAGCTTTCTTT	CASSLTDECTEAFF
TRBD2	TRBJ2-1	.	TRBV6-2/TRBV6-3	TGTGCCAGCAGTTACTCGAGTACCCAGCGGGGACCCCATATGGGGCAGTTCTTC	CASSYSSTQRGPHMGQFF
TRBD2	TRBJ2-5	.	TRBV5-1	TGCGCCAGCAGCCTGACTCCCGGGACTAGCGCTTATGAGCAGTACTTC	CASSLTPGTSAYEQYF
.	TRBJ2-7	.	TRBV12-3/TRBV12-4	TGTGCCAGCAGTAAAGGACGTGAGCAGTACTTC	CASSKGREQYF
.	TRBJ2-5	.	TRBV19	TGTGCCAGTAGTAGATCGGGCAGTCCCATTAATTTTAAAGAGACCCAGTACTTC	CASSRSGSPINFKETQYF
.	TRBJ2-7	few	TRBV12-3/TRBV12-4	TGTGCCAGCAGTTTACACCGGGACTCCTACGAGCAGTACTTC	CASSLHRDSYEQYF